The entry below gives a single T cell receptor (beta chain) sequence along with its context. The sample comes from a study of shared clonotypes between healthy human individuals. For the study at large: Used for every donor were three CD4 naive, three CD4 memory, two CD8 naive and one CD8 memory plate.

The CDR3 has 17 amino acids. Replicate sorted-subset PCRs were loaded with 150 to 250 ng DNA, tens of thousands of T cell genomes. This table comes from immunoSEQ multiplex PCR, and its TCRdb copy is limited to in-frame clones, with some not included. The sample holds about 95,000 clones; around two thirds are singletons and the top ten take less than 55%. The TCR originated in a man aged 25-45 years in good health. This chain uses TRBV21-1 with TRBJ2-6. TRBV21-1 is described as a pseudogene. The specimen was memory CD8+ T cells sorted from blood. The subset here: CD45RO+ cells pooled with CCR7-negative TemRA cells. The CDR3 sequence is CASRAVLQQSRANVLTF. The CDR3 nucleotides read TGTGCCAGCAGAGCAGTGCTACAACAAAGTCGGGCCAACGTCCTGACTTTC.